This T cell receptor (beta chain) was captured by sequencing in a study of shared clonotypes between healthy human individuals. The CDR3 runs 13 residues. In germline, CDR1 is ENHRY, CDR2 SYGVKD. After removal of 7 bases from V and 4 bases from J, the junction contained 7 bases not matched to a gene. Repertoires were generated with immunoSEQ multiplex PCR, while TCRdb's copy carries only in-frame clones and drops some. The sample records some 2.3 million clones, about 92% being singletons. The gene calls are TRBV10-3 and TRBJ2-7; 7 bases align to TRBD1. This clonotype originated in a young man in good health. Some clones in this sample may be carry-over from other donors' samples. Material for sequencing was naive CD4+ T cells from PBMCs. This sample's subset: CD45RA+ positively selected. The CDR3 DNA reads TGTGCCATCAACGAACAGGGGAAATACGAGCAGTACTTC. Translating gives CAINEQGKYEQYF.